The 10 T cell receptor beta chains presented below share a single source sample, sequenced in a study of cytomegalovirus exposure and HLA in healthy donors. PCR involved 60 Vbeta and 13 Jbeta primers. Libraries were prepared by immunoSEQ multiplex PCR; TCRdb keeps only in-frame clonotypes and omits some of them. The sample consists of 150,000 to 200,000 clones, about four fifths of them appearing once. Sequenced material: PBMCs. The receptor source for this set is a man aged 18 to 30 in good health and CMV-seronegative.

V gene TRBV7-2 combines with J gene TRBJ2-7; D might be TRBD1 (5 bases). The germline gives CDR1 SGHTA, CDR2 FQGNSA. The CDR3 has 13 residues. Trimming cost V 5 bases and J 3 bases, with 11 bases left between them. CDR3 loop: CASSGDRNYEQYF. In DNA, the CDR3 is TGTGCCAGCAGCGGAGACAGAAACTACGAGCAGTACTTC.

CDR3 sequence (DNA): TGTGCCAGCAGCTTCATGAGAGCGGTAGAGATCTTCTCCTACAATGAGCAGTTCTTC. This codes for CASSFMRAVEIFSYNEQFF. The V call is TRBV13, the J call TRBJ2-1, with D possibly being TRBD2 (5 bases). CDR3 size: 19 residues. Trimming pared 3 bases from V and 0 bases from J, leaving 21 bases between. Germline CDR1 is PRHDT and CDR2 is FYEKMQ (reference sequence).

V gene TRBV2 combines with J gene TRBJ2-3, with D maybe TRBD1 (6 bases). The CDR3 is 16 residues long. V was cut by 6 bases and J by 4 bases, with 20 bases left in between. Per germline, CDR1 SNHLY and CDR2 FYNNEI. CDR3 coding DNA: TGTGCCAGCAGGCCGACAGGCCGAGTAAAGCCAGATACGCAGTATTTT. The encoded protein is CASRPTGRVKPDTQYF.

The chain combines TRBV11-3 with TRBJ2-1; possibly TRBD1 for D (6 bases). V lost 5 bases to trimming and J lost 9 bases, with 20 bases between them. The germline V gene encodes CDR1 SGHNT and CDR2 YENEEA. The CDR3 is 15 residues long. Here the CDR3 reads CASSPQLTGSGEQFF. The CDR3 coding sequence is TGTGCCAGCAGCCCCCAGCTCACAGGGTCGGGTGAGCAGTTCTTC.

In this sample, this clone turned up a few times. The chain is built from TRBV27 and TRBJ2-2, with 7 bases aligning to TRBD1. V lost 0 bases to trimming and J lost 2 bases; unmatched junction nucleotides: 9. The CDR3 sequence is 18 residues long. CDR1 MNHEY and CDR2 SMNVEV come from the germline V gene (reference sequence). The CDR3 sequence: CASSLSKGARSNTGELFF. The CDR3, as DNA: TGTGCCAGCAGTTTATCGAAGGGGGCGCGATCCAACACCGGGGAGCTGTTTTTT.

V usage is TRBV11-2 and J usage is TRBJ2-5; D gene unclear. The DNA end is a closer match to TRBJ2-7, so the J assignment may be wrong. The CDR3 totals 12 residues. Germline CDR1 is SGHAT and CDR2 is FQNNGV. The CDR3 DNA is TGTGCCAGCAGCTTAGACCGCTACGAGCAGTACTTC. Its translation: CASSLDRYEQYF.

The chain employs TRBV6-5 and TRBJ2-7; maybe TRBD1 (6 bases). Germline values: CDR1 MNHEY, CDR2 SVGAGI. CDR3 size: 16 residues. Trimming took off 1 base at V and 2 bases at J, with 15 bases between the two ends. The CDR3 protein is CASSYFKTGKTYEQYF. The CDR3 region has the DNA TGTGCCAGCAGTTACTTTAAGACAGGAAAAACCTACGAGCAGTACTTC.

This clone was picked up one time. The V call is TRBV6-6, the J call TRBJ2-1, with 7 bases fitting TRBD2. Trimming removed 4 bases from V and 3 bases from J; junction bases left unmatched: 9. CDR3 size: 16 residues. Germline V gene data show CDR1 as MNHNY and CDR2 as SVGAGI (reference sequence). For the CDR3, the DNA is TGTGCCAGCAGTTTCTCATTAAGCGGGAACTACAATGAGCAGTTCTTC. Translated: CASSFSLSGNYNEQFF.

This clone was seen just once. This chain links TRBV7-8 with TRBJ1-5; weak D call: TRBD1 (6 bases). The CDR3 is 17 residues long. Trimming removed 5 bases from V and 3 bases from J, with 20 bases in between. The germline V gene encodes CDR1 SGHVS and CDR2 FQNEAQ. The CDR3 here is CASSTDQQGVVNQPQHF. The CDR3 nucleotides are TGTGCCAGCAGCACAGACCAACAGGGAGTGGTCAATCAGCCCCAGCATTTT.

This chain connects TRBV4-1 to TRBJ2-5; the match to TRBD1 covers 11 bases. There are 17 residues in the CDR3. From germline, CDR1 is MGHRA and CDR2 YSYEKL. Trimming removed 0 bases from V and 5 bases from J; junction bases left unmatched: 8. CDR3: CASSQDEGTGGRETQYF. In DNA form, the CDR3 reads TGCGCCAGCAGCCAAGATGAGGGGACAGGGGGGAGGGAGACCCAGTACTTC.